This TCR beta chain is drawn from a study of T cells in Graves' hyperthyroidism and ophthalmopathy. The overall study: Blood was drawn when the patient was first diagnosed and still untreated.

It was RNA transcripts that yielded the amplified TCR beta CDR3 regions. Carried out on the TCR CDR3, a first-round RT-PCR used the HTBI primer set. TCRdb reprocessed the multiplex PCR reads with MiXCR, giving one entry per CDR3 protein. The sample carries around 760,000 distinct CDR3 sequences, roughly a third recorded once. This clonotype was observed a single time. V lost 10 bases, J lost 0 bases, and 6 bases stayed unmatched. The CDR3 is made up of 14 amino acids. Per the germline V gene, CDR1 is LNHNV and CDR2 is YYDKDF (reference sequence). Patients between 18 and 65 years old had hyperthyroidism, newly diagnosed and lasting under 2 months. Criteria for exclusion of patients were uncontrolled infection, other autoimmune disease, pregnancy or lactation. About 10 ml fresh peripheral blood yielded the PBMCs.

This clonotype was obtained from a middle-aged woman with Graves' hyperthyroidism. The J gene is TRBJ1-1, the V gene TRBV15; 9 bases are a match to TRBD1. Sequencing was done on a sample of blood. The CDR3 bases are TGTGCCATCGGGACAGGGACCCTGAACACTGAAGCTTTCTTT. Translated, it gives CAIGTGTLNTEAFF.